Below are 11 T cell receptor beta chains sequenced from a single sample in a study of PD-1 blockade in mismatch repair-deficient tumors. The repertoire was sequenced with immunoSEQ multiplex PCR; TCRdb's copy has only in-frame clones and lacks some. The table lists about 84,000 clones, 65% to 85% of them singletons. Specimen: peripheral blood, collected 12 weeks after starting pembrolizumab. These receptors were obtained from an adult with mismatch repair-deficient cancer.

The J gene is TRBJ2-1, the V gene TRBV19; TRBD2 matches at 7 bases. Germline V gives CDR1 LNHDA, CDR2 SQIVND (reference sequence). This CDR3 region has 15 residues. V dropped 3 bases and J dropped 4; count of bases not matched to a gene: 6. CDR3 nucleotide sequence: TGTGCCAGTAGTATCCAGCGGGGTTTTTACAATGAGCAGTTCTTC. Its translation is CASSIQRGFYNEQFF. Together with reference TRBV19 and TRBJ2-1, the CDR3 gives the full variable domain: DGGITQSPKYLFRKEGQNVTLSCEQNLNHDAMYWYRQDPGQGLRLIYYSQIVNDFQKGDIAEGYSVSREKKESFPLTVTSAQKNPTAFYLCASSIQRGFYNEQFFGPGTRLTVL.

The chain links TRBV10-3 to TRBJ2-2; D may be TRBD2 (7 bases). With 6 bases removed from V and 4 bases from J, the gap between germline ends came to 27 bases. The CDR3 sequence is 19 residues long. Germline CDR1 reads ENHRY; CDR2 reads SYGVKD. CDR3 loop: CAISLRRGITGQVTGELFF. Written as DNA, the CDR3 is TGTGCCATCAGCCTGCGGCGGGGGATAACAGGGCAGGTCACCGGGGAGCTGTTTTTT.

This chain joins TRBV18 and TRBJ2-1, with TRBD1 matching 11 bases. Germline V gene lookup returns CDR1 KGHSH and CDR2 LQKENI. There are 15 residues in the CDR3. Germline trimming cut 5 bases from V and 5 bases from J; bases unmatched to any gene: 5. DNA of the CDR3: TGTGCCAGCTCAGGGACAGGGGGTTGGAACAATGAGCAGTTCTTC. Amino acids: CASSGTGGWNNEQFF.

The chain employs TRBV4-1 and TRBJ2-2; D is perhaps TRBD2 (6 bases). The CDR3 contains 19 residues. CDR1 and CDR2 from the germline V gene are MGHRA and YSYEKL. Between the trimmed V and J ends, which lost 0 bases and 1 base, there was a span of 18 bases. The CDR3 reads CASSQDVVGIAENTGELFF. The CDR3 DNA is TGCGCCAGCAGCCAAGATGTGGTCGGAATAGCGGAGAACACCGGGGAGCTGTTTTTT.

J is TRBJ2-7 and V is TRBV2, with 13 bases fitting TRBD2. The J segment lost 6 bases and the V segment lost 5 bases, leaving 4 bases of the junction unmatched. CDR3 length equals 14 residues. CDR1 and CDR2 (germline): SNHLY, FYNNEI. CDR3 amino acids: CASSTGLAGSEQYF. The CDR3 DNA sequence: TGTGCCAGCAGTACGGGACTAGCGGGATCCGAGCAGTACTTC. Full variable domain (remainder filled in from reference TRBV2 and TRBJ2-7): EPEVTQTPSHQVTQMGQEVILRCVPISNHLYFYWYRQILGQKVEFLVSFYNNEISEKSEIFDDQFSVERPDGSNFTLKIRSTKLEDSAMYFCASSTGLAGSEQYFGPGTRLTVT.

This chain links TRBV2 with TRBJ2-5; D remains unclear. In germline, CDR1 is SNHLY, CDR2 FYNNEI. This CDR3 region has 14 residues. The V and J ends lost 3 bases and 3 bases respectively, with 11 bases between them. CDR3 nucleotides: TGTGCCAGCAGTGACCTTGGCAGAGAAGAGACCCAGTACTTC. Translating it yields CASSDLGREETQYF.

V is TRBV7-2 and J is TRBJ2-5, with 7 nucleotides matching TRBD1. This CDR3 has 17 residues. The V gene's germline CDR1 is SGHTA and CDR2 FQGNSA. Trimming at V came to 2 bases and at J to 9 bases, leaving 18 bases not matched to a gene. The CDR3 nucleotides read TGTGCCAGCAGCTTAAGTGTCAGGGGGTCCCCTCAGTTACCCCAGTACTTC. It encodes CASSLSVRGSPQLPQYF. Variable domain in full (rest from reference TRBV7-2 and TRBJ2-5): GAGVSQSPSNKVTEKGKDVELRCDPISGHTALYWYRQSLGQGLEFLIYFQGNSAPDKSGLPSDRFSAERTGGSVSTLTIQRTQQEDSAVYLCASSLSVRGSPQLPQYFGPGTRLLVL.

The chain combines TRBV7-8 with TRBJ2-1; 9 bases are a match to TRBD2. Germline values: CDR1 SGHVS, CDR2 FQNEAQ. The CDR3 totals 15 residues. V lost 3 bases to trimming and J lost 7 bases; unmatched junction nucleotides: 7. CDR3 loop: CASSFAGGPLNEQFF. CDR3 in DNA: TGTGCCAGCAGCTTTGCGGGAGGGCCCTTGAATGAGCAGTTCTTC.

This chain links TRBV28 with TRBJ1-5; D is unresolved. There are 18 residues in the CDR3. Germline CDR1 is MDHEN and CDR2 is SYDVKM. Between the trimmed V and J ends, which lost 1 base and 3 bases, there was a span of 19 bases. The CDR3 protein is CASSLLERPNGDNQPQHF. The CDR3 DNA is TGTGCCAGCAGTTTATTAGAAAGACCCAATGGAGACAATCAGCCCCAGCATTTT. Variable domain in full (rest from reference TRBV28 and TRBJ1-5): DVKVTQSSRYLVKRTGEKVFLECVQDMDHENMFWYRQDPGLGLRLIYFSYDVKMKEKGDIPEGYSVSREKKERFSLILESASTNQTSMYLCASSLLERPNGDNQPQHFGDGTRLSIL.

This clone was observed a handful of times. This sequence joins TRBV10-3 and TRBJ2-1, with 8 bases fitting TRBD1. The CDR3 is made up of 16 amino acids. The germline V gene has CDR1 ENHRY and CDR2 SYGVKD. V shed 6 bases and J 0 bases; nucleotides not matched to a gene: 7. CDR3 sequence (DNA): TGTGCCATCAGGGGGTCAGGGGGCTTCTCCTACAATGAGCAGTTCTTC. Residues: CAIRGSGGFSYNEQFF.

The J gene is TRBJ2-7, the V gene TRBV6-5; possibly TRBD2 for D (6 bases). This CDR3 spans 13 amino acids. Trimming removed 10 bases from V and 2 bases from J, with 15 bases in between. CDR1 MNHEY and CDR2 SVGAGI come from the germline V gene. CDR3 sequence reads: CATLGTFPYEQYF. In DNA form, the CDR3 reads TGTGCCACTCTGGGGACTTTCCCCTACGAGCAGTACTTC.